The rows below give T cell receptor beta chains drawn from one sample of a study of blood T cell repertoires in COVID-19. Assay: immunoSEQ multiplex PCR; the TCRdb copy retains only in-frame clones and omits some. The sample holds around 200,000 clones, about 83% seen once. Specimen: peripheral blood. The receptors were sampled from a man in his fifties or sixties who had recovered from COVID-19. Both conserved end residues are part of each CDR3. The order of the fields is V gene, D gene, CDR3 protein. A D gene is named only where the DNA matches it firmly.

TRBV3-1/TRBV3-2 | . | CASSREDTQYF
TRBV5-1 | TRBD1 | CASSLSPQGALLGNTEAFF
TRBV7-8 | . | CASSLGDSNYGYTF
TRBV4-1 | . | CASSPHTGVQNTEAFF
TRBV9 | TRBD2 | CASSVEGGGNTGELFF
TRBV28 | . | CASSSVTYEQYF
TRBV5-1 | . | CASSSQDYLNEQFF
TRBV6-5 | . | CASSRNPGANEQFF
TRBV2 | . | CASSADRTTNEKLFF
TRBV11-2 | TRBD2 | CASSPLASGSWETQYF
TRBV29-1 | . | CSLRETGETQYF
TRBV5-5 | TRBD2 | CASSLDAGGAYEQYF
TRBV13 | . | CASSFEQGAYEQYF
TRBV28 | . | CASSSHYEQYF